These 7 T cell receptor beta chains originate from one sample sequenced in a study of PD-1 blockade in classical Hodgkin lymphoma. TCRdb keeps only in-frame clones here, not all; method: immunoSEQ multiplex PCR. The sample yields roughly 16,000 clones, 83% seen once. The time point was: cycle 4 day 1 (C4D1), after 6 weeks of nivolumab. Relapse was seen in all patients after autologous stem cell transplantation, and brentuximab vedotin exposure was variable. This sample comprised peripheral blood mononuclear cells (PBMCs), obtained before the fourth cycle of nivolumab. These receptors came from a human donor with classical Hodgkin lymphoma.

V and J are TRBV19 and TRBJ2-5; D remains unclear. Trimming cost V 4 bases and J 1 base, with 13 bases left between them. Germline CDR1 reads LNHDA; CDR2 reads SQIVND (reference sequence). The CDR3 is made up of 15 amino acids. The chain's CDR3 is CASSRQAHTQETQYF. CDR3 sequence (DNA): TGTGCCAGTAGTAGGCAGGCACACACCCAAGAGACCCAGTACTTC.

The V and J genes are TRBV4-2 and TRBJ2-5; 8 bases match TRBD2. This CDR3 region has 16 residues. The germline CDR1 and CDR2 sequences are LGHNA and YNFKEQ. The J segment lost 5 bases and the V segment lost 0 bases, leaving 8 bases of the junction unmatched. Here the CDR3 DNA reads TGTGCCAGCAGCCAAGATACCGGGACTAGTGGGGAGACCCAGTACTTC. It is translated as CASSQDTGTSGETQYF.

The V and J genes are TRBV5-1 and TRBJ2-7; D is possibly TRBD1 (6 bases). The CDR3 is made up of 13 amino acids. Germline lookup yields CDR1 SGHRS and CDR2 YFSETQ. Trimming took off 4 bases at V and 3 bases at J, with 11 bases between the two ends. CDR3 protein: CASSPLRGYEQYF. The DNA for the CDR3 is TGCGCCAGCAGCCCTCTCAGGGGCTACGAGCAGTACTTC.

The CDR3 loop reads CASSLEYEAAEAFF. The DNA of the CDR3 is TGCGCCAGCAGCTTGGAGTATGAGGCCGCTGAAGCTTTCTTT. This rearrangement joins TRBV5-1 to TRBJ1-1; no firm D call. The length of the CDR3 is 14 residues. Looked up from germline, CDR1 is SGHRS and CDR2 is YFSETQ. V dropped 0 bases and J dropped 6 bases, with 12 bases sitting between them.

The chain is built from TRBV27 and TRBJ1-2, with a weak D call TRBD1 (5 bases). In germline, CDR1 is MNHEY, CDR2 SMNVEV (reference sequence). Trimming left V 3 bases short and J 3 bases short, with 20 bases between. The CDR3 is 17 amino acids. CDR3 residues: CASSFALPFVGDYGYTF. CDR3 DNA: TGTGCCAGCAGTTTCGCCCTCCCTTTTGTGGGGGACTATGGCTACACCTTC.

The chain's CDR3 is CASSLAPQTDTQYF. CDR3 nucleotides: TGCGCCAGCAGCTTGGCCCCCCAGACAGATACGCAGTATTTT. The chain links TRBV5-1 to TRBJ2-3; the D is unclear. V dropped 0 bases and J dropped 3 bases, with 8 bases sitting between them. Per the germline V gene, CDR1 is SGHRS and CDR2 is YFSETQ. There are 14 residues in the CDR3.

The rearrangement links TRBV5-4 to TRBJ2-6; 8 bases line up with TRBD1. V lost 4 bases and J lost 1; bases outside the gene matches: 4. Germline V gene sequence: CDR1 SGHNT, CDR2 YYREEE (reference sequence). The CDR3 has 16 residues. CDR3 protein: CASSPTGGSGANVLTF. DNA for the CDR3: TGTGCCAGCAGCCCTACAGGGGGGTCTGGGGCCAACGTCCTGACTTTC.